One sample yielded the 22 T cell receptor beta chains listed below, sequenced in a study of OX40 agonist ivuxolimab in advanced cancers. The assay was immunoSEQ multiplex PCR, and TCRdb's table has in-frame clones only and misses some. Altogether 51,000 or so clones are present, around nine tenths being singletons, with the ten largest covering 11% to 15%. Source: CD4+ or CD8+ T cells sorted from blood, taken in a trial of the OX40 agonist ivuxolimab. The source is an adult with an advanced solid tumor such as melanoma, head and neck, liver or kidney cancer.

In its sample, this clone ranks as medium-sized. The rearrangement joins TRBV27 to TRBJ2-7; 7 bases map to TRBD1. V lost 3 bases and J lost 6; bases outside the gene matches: 2. This CDR3 spans 12 amino acids. CDR1 and CDR2 (germline): MNHEY, SMNVEV (reference sequence). This chain's CDR3 is CASSFTGAEQYF. CDR3 sequence (DNA): TGTGCCAGCAGTTTCACAGGGGCCGAGCAGTACTTC.

This chain uses TRBV5-1 with TRBJ2-7; D is ambiguous. The CDR3 runs to 14 residues. The V gene's germline CDR1 is SGHRS and CDR2 YFSETQ. V was shortened by 0 bases and J by 0 bases, with 7 bases between the two germline ends. The CDR3 loop reads CASSLDSSSYEQYF. CDR3 coding DNA: TGCGCCAGCAGCTTGGACAGTAGCTCCTACGAGCAGTACTTC.

V usage is TRBV10-3 and J usage is TRBJ1-6, with TRBD1 matching over 9 bases. The CDR3 is 17 amino acids. The V segment lost 4 bases and the J segment 0 bases; nucleotides outside the gene matches: 4. The V gene's germline CDR1 is ENHRY and CDR2 SYGVKD. CDR3 in amino acids: CAISVDRGGSYNSPLHF. DNA of the CDR3: TGTGCCATCAGTGTTGACAGGGGGGGCTCCTATAATTCACCCCTCCACTTT.

The rearrangement links TRBV2 to TRBJ2-7; 11 nucleotides match TRBD2. The CDR3 totals 13 residues. Per the germline V gene, CDR1 is SNHLY and CDR2 is FYNNEI. V dropped 6 bases and J dropped 6; count of bases not matched to a gene: 4. The CDR3 DNA reads TGTGCCAGCAGGACTAGCGGGGCGCTCGAGCAGTACTTC. This codes for CASRTSGALEQYF.

The chain couples TRBV19 to TRBJ2-5; D gene ambiguous. CDR3 length: 13 residues. CDR1 is LNHDA, CDR2 SQIVND, per germline (reference sequence). With 3 bases removed from V and 5 bases from J, the gap between germline ends came to 10 bases. The CDR3 protein is CASSMDSWETQYF. CDR3 nucleotide sequence: TGTGCCAGTAGTATGGATAGCTGGGAGACCCAGTACTTC.

The chain has TRBV7-9 and TRBJ1-6; D not certain. V was shortened by 8 bases and J by 10 bases, with 12 bases between the two germline ends. Germline assignment: CDR1 SEHNR and CDR2 FQNEAQ (reference sequence). CDR3 length: 12 residues. Here the CDR3 DNA reads TGTGCCAGCGGTTCGGAGAGATCACCCCTCCACTTT. Encoded protein: CASGSERSPLHF. The full variable domain, with the rest looked up from reference TRBV7-9 and TRBJ1-6, is DTGVSQNPRHKITKRGQNVTFRCDPISEHNRLYWYRQTLGQGPEFLTYFQNEAQLEKSRLLSDRFSAERPKGSFSTLEIQRTEQGDSAMYLCASGSERSPLHFGNGTRLTVT.

This clone was found a few times. The rearrangement links TRBV19 to TRBJ1-1; weak D call: TRBD1 (5 bases). The CDR3 spans 13 residues. The V end was cut by 5 bases, the J end by 1 base, with 8 bases between. The V gene's germline CDR1 is LNHDA and CDR2 SQIVND (reference sequence). CDR3 region: CASSQGRNTEAFF. CDR3 nucleotide sequence: TGTGCCAGTAGTCAGGGAAGGAACACTGAAGCTTTCTTT.

The V call is TRBV11-1, the J call TRBJ2-7, with no clear D. Trimming pared 5 bases from V and 3 bases from J, leaving 11 bases between. The CDR3 contains 13 residues. Germline lookup yields CDR1 SGHAT and CDR2 FQDESV (reference sequence). The CDR3 here is CASSPSNSYEQYF. The CDR3 nucleotides are TGTGCCAGCAGCCCGAGCAACAGCTACGAGCAGTACTTC.

The rearrangement links TRBV5-1 to TRBJ2-5; possible D gene TRBD1, 6 bases. CDR1 and CDR2 from the germline V gene are SGHRS and YFSETQ. This CDR3 is built from 14 residues. Trimming stripped 4 bases from V and 5 bases from J, with 15 bases between. This CDR3 reads CASSSYYRDETQYF. The DNA for the CDR3 is TGCGCCAGCAGCAGTTACTACAGGGACGAGACCCAGTACTTC.

This clone was observed a handful of times. The chain links TRBV4-1 to TRBJ1-1, with 9 positions matching TRBD1. The germline V gene has CDR1 MGHRA and CDR2 YSYEKL. This CDR3 has 17 residues. Germline trimming cut 5 bases from V and 4 bases from J; bases unmatched to any gene: 14. The chain's CDR3 is CASSLQGQGGRATEAFF. In DNA form, the CDR3 reads TGCGCCAGCAGCTTGCAGGGACAGGGAGGCCGGGCCACTGAAGCTTTCTTT.

The chain is built from TRBV27 and TRBJ1-1; tentative D call: TRBD1 (6 bases). Trimming removed 6 bases from V and 6 bases from J, with 14 bases in between. The CDR3 is 13 amino acids. CDR1 MNHEY and CDR2 SMNVEV come from the germline V gene (reference sequence). Here the CDR3 reads CASRKGGNAEAFF. DNA for the CDR3: TGTGCCAGCAGGAAGGGGGGTAACGCTGAAGCTTTCTTT.

The rearrangement uses TRBV19 and TRBJ2-5, with TRBD1 matching over 12 bases. The end of the DNA fits TRBJ2-7 better, so the J call may be wrong. The CDR3 loop spans 15 amino acids. Germline V CDR1 and CDR2: LNHDA, SQIVND (reference sequence). The CDR3 region is CASSMGQGAFYEQYF. CDR3 nucleotides: TGTGCCAGTAGTATGGGACAGGGGGCATTCTACGAGCAGTACTTC.

The rearrangement uses TRBV7-8 and TRBJ2-7; 9 bases agree with TRBD1. Unmatched junction bases numbered 4, after V lost 6 bases and J lost 1 base. Germline assignment: CDR1 SGHVS and CDR2 FQNEAQ. The CDR3 has 14 residues. CDR3 sequence: CASRSGTGSYEQYF. The CDR3 bases are TGTGCCAGCAGGTCTGGGACAGGGTCCTACGAGCAGTACTTC.

The rearrangement joins TRBV29-1 to TRBJ2-1; D is perhaps TRBD1 or TRBD2 (7 bases each). From germline, CDR1 is SQVTM and CDR2 ANQGSEA. The V gene lost 5 bases and the J gene lost 4 bases, with 12 bases spanning the gap. The CDR3 spans 13 residues. The CDR3 DNA sequence: TGCAGCGTTCAGGGGGGGGAATACAATGAGCAGTTCTTC. This sequence encodes CSVQGGEYNEQFF.

This clone has a single count. This chain uses TRBV6-6 with TRBJ1-1; no clear D gene. The germline V and J ends were trimmed by 5 bases and 3 bases, with 19 bases remaining between them. The CDR3 covers 16 residues. Looked up from germline, CDR1 is MNHNY and CDR2 is SVGAGI (reference sequence). CDR3 bases: TGTGCCAGCAGTCCCGGTATGAGGATCCCCTACACTGAAGCTTTCTTT. Translated, it gives CASSPGMRIPYTEAFF.

The chain links TRBV19 to TRBJ2-5; 9 positions agree with TRBD1. Looked up from germline, CDR1 is LNHDA and CDR2 is SQIVND (reference sequence). The CDR3 is 16 residues long. After removal of 0 bases from V and 5 bases from J, the junction contained 7 bases not matched to a gene. The CDR3 loop reads CASSIDTGGVEETQYF. The CDR3 nucleotides are TGTGCCAGTAGTATAGATACAGGGGGCGTCGAGGAGACCCAGTACTTC.

The chain couples TRBV6-4 to TRBJ1-1, with TRBD1 identical over 8 bases. Germline-derived CDR1 and CDR2 are MRHNA and SNTAGT. V dropped 0 bases and J dropped 1; count of bases not matched to a gene: 4. The CDR3 totals 16 residues. In nucleotides, the CDR3 is TGTGCCAGCAGTGACTCCAGGACAGGGAGGAACACTGAAGCTTTCTTT. This gives the protein CASSDSRTGRNTEAFF.

This rearrangement joins TRBV4-1 to TRBJ2-2; D is unresolved. The CDR3 contains 14 residues. The germline gives CDR1 MGHRA, CDR2 YSYEKL. V was shortened by 3 bases and J by 1 base, with 6 bases between the two germline ends. CDR3 sequence: CASSQRQNTGELFF. The CDR3 DNA is TGCGCCAGCAGCCAGCGCCAGAACACCGGGGAGCTGTTTTTT.

The chain carries TRBV18 and TRBJ2-7, with D unclear. Germline V CDR1 and CDR2: KGHSH, LQKENI. V was shortened by 0 bases and J by 2 bases, with 11 bases between the two germline ends. This CDR3 region has 15 residues. The CDR3 DNA follows: TGTGCCAGCTCACCACCGACGGACGACACCTACGAGCAGTACTTC. Its translation is CASSPPTDDTYEQYF.

The chain has TRBV4-1 and TRBJ2-7, with TRBD1 matching 8 bases. CDR1 is MGHRA and CDR2 is YSYEKL in the germline V gene. This CDR3 spans 14 amino acids. V shed 4 bases, J shed 1 base, and the junction held 3 bases outside the gene matches. The DNA of the CDR3 is TGCGCCAGCAGCCCTCGGACAGGGTCCTACGAGCAGTACTTC. Encoded protein: CASSPRTGSYEQYF.

The CDR3 spells CASSVDRIQGPTYTDTQYF. CDR3 in DNA: TGTGCCAGCAGTGTCGATAGGATACAGGGCCCTACCTACACAGATACGCAGTATTTT. This sequence joins TRBV2 and TRBJ2-3; TRBD1 is a possible D gene (6 bases). The CDR3 has 19 residues. The V and J ends lost 4 bases and 2 bases respectively, with 25 bases between them. Germline V CDR1 and CDR2: SNHLY, FYNNEI.

This chain joins TRBV15 and TRBJ1-3, with D perhaps TRBD1 (5 bases). This CDR3 contains 15 residues. Trimming left V 5 bases short and J 0 bases short, with 11 bases between. Germline-derived CDR1 and CDR2 are LNHNV and YYDKDF (reference sequence). Here the CDR3 reads CATSELRGSGNTIYF. In DNA, the CDR3 is TGTGCCACCAGCGAGTTAAGGGGCTCTGGAAACACCATATATTTT.